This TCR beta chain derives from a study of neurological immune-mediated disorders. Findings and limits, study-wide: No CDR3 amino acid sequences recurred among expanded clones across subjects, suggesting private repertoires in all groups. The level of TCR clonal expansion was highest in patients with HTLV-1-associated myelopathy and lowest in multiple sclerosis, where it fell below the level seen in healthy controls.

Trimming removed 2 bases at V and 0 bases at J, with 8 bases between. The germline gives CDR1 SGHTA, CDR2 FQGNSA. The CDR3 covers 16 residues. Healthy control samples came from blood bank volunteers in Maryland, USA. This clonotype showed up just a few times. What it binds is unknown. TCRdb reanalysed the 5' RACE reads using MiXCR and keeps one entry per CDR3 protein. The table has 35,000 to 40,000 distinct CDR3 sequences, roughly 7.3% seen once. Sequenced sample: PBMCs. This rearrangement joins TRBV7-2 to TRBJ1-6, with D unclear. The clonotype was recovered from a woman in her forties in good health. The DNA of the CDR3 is TGTGCCAGCAGCTTACCAGGAAACTCCTATAATTCACCCCTCCACTTT. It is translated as CASSLPGNSYNSPLHF.